This TCR beta chain was recovered during a study of T cells in Graves' hyperthyroidism and ophthalmopathy. Study in general: The blood sample was taken at first diagnosis, before treatment began.

Template material for amplifying TCR beta CDR3 regions consisted of RNA transcripts. First-round RT-PCR targeting the TCR CDR3 was performed with the HTBI primer set. TCRdb analysed the multiplex PCR reads with MiXCR anew, one entry per CDR3 protein. The table records about 360,000 distinct CDR3 sequences, approximately 13% of them present only once. This CDR3 is 15 amino acids long. CDR1 LGHNA and CDR2 YSLEER come from the germline V gene. Trimming stripped 0 bases from V and 2 bases from J, with 9 bases between. The sequence came from a woman under 30 with Graves' hyperthyroidism. This chain joins TRBV4-3 and TRBJ2-3; D is uncertain. The sample comprised blood. The CDR3 DNA reads as TGCGCCAGCAGCCAAGAGGAAGGAGACACAGATACGCAGTATTTT. Its protein is CASSQEEGDTDTQYF.